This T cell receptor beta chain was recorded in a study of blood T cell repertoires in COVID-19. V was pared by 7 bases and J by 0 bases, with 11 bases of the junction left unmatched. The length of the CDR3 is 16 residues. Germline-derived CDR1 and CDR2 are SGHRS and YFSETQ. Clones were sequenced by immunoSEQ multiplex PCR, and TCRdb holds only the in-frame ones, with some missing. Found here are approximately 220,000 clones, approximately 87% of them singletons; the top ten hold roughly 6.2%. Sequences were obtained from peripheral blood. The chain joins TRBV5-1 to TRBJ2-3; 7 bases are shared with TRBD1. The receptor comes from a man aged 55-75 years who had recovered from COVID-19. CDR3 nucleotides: TGCGCCAGCTACGAGGGACAGCTACTTAGCACAGATACGCAGTATTTT. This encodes CASYEGQLLSTDTQYF.